The 21 T cell receptor beta chains reported below all come from one sample, sequenced in a study of blood T cell repertoires in COVID-19. Some clones are missing from TCRdb's copy, which holds only in-frame ones; the method was immunoSEQ multiplex PCR. The table records 200,000 to 250,000 clones, more than 75% of them present only once. Sample: peripheral blood. These receptors were obtained from a man aged 45 to 65 who had recovered from COVID-19.

The chain recombines TRBV28 with TRBJ1-2; 9 bases fit TRBD1. The CDR3 consists of 15 residues. Germline V lookup: CDR1 MDHEN, CDR2 SYDVKM. V trimming: 5 bases; J trimming: 4 bases; junction bases outside the gene matches: 8. CDR3 residues: CASSVNRGRFYGYTF. CDR3 coding DNA: TGTGCCAGCAGTGTCAACAGGGGGCGCTTCTATGGCTACACCTTC.

This clone was observed a few times. The V and J genes are TRBV6-2 or TRBV6-3 and TRBJ2-7, with 7 bases lining up with TRBD2. The length of the CDR3 is 14 residues. The J segment lost 2 bases and the V segment lost 4 bases, leaving 5 bases of the junction unmatched. Germline CDR1 is MNHEY and CDR2 is SVGEGT. CDR3 loop: CASSLLARTYEQYF. For the CDR3, the DNA is TGTGCCAGCAGTTTACTAGCGAGAACCTACGAGCAGTACTTC.

This chain connects TRBV5-5 to TRBJ2-5, with a tentative D call TRBD2 (6 bases). Trimming removed 5 bases at V and 5 bases at J, with 19 bases between. The CDR3 extends over 15 amino acids. Germline values: CDR1 SGHKS, CDR2 YYEKEE (reference sequence). The CDR3 is CASSEIPGAGETQYF. As DNA, the CDR3 is TGTGCCAGCAGTGAAATCCCGGGAGCTGGGGAGACCCAGTACTTC.

The chain links TRBV6-2 or TRBV6-3 to TRBJ2-4; weak D call: TRBD2 (6 bases). The CDR3 runs 13 residues. Germline loops: CDR1 MNHEY, CDR2 SVGEGT. Trimming took 2 bases from V and 7 from J, leaving 9 bases between them. The CDR3 reads CASSYAGTNIQYF. CDR3 coding DNA: TGTGCCAGCAGTTACGCAGGGACTAACATTCAGTACTTC.

This clone was observed a few times. This chain links TRBV5-5 with TRBJ2-2; 7 bases agree with TRBD1. CDR1 SGHKS and CDR2 YYEKEE come from the germline V gene (reference sequence). The ends lost 3 bases at V and 5 bases at J; junction bases unmatched: 4. The CDR3 sequence is 14 residues long. CDR3 DNA sequence: TGTGCCAGCAGCTATATACAGGGGACCGGGGAGCTGTTTTTT. It yields the protein CASSYIQGTGELFF.

The chain carries TRBV2 and TRBJ2-4; D gene uncertain. The V end was cut by 1 base, the J end by 2 bases, with 9 bases between. The CDR3 sequence is 15 residues long. Germline V lookup: CDR1 SNHLY, CDR2 FYNNEI. CDR3: CASSEESWSKNIQYF. In nucleotides, the CDR3 is TGTGCCAGCAGTGAAGAGAGTTGGTCCAAAAACATTCAGTACTTC.

This clone was found a few times. Other DNA sequences in this specimen translate into the identical CDR3. V and J are TRBV28 and TRBJ1-3, with no clear D. Per the germline V gene, CDR1 is MDHEN and CDR2 is SYDVKM. The CDR3 runs 15 residues. V lost 1 base, J lost 3 bases, and 10 bases lay in between. CDR3 sequence: CASSLLGGSGNTIYF. The CDR3 region has the DNA TGTGCCAGCAGTTTATTAGGAGGCAGTGGAAACACCATATATTTT.

The chain employs TRBV28 and TRBJ2-7; D possibly corresponds to TRBD2 (5 bases). This CDR3 has 15 residues. V was shortened by 4 bases and J by 7 bases, with 20 bases between the two germline ends. CDR1 is MDHEN, CDR2 SYDVKM, per germline. CDR3 loop: CASSSHSAPSGEQYF. As DNA, the CDR3 is TGTGCCAGCAGTTCCCATAGCGCACCCTCGGGGGAGCAGTACTTC.

V is TRBV7-8 and J is TRBJ1-1; perhaps TRBD1 as D (5 bases). Trimming stripped 1 base from V and 2 bases from J, with 14 bases between. This CDR3 is 16 amino acids long. Germline V gene data show CDR1 as SGHVS and CDR2 as FQNEAQ. The CDR3 spells CASSLVQGLPNTEAFF. Written as DNA, the CDR3 is TGTGCCAGCAGCTTAGTTCAGGGACTCCCAAACACTGAAGCTTTCTTT.

The chain combines TRBV4-1 with TRBJ2-7; D is perhaps TRBD1 (6 bases). Trimming stripped 3 bases from V and 0 bases from J, with 15 bases between. CDR3 length equals 16 residues. Germline V lookup: CDR1 MGHRA, CDR2 YSYEKL. CDR3 residues: CASSQTPGTISYEQYF. In DNA, the CDR3 is TGCGCCAGCAGCCAGACTCCCGGGACAATCTCCTACGAGCAGTACTTC.

V usage is TRBV5-1 and J usage is TRBJ2-3; TRBD2 agrees at 10 bases. CDR1 and CDR2 from the germline V gene are SGHRS and YFSETQ. V gave up 3 bases and J gave up 6 bases; unmatched junction bases: 10. The CDR3 spans 16 residues. This chain's CDR3 is CASSSGGLAEGDTQYF. The CDR3, as DNA: TGCGCCAGCAGCTCGGGTGGACTAGCGGAGGGGGATACGCAGTATTTT.

This clone was seen just once. V and J are TRBV15 and TRBJ2-7; TRBD2 is a possible D gene (6 bases). Trimming shortened V by 0 bases and J by 5 bases, and 17 bases separated the two germline ends. The CDR3 consists of 16 residues. Germline loops: CDR1 LNHNV, CDR2 YYDKDF (reference sequence). DNA for the CDR3: TGTGCCACCAGCAGAGATAATCCGGGGGTAGACGACGAGCAGTACTTC. This codes for CATSRDNPGVDDEQYF.

The CDR3 loop is CSVGTNGYTF. In DNA form, the CDR3 reads TGCAGCGTCGGGACAAATGGCTACACCTTC. This chain links TRBV29-1 with TRBJ1-2; perhaps TRBD1 as D (6 bases). Trimming took 6 bases from V and 6 from J, leaving 8 bases between them. The CDR3 is made up of 10 amino acids. Germline CDR1 SQVTM, CDR2 ANQGSEA.

This clone has more than one count but fewer than ten. This sample includes further DNA sequences coding for the same CDR3. The V gene is TRBV28, the J gene TRBJ1-2; TRBD1 might be the D (6 bases). The germline V gene encodes CDR1 MDHEN and CDR2 SYDVKM. Trimming left V 1 base short and J 8 bases short, with 11 bases between. This CDR3 has 13 residues. CDR3 in amino acids: CASSLLGARGYTF. CDR3 bases: TGTGCCAGCAGTTTATTGGGGGCGCGGGGCTACACCTTC.

This rearrangement joins TRBV18 to TRBJ1-1, with D possibly being TRBD1 (5 bases). The CDR3 sequence is 12 residues long. Per the germline V gene, CDR1 is KGHSH and CDR2 is LQKENI. V was trimmed by 5 bases and J by 7 bases, leaving 11 bases between them. CDR3 sequence: CASSATAIEAFF. CDR3 nucleotides: TGTGCCAGCTCAGCGACAGCCATTGAAGCTTTCTTT.

J is TRBJ2-7 and V is TRBV6-5; 7 positions agree with TRBD1. Unmatched junction bases numbered 8, after V lost 6 bases and J lost 0 bases. The V gene's germline CDR1 is MNHEY and CDR2 SVGAGI. The CDR3 length is 15 residues. CDR3 sequence reads: CASSLGQPSSYEQYF. CDR3 nucleotides: TGTGCCAGCAGCCTGGGACAGCCAAGCTCCTACGAGCAGTACTTC.

This clone was seen repeatedly, ten times or more. The genes are TRBV12-3 or TRBV12-4 and TRBJ1-5; the match to TRBD1 covers 7 bases. V was pared by 9 bases and J by 6 bases, with 8 bases of the junction left unmatched. This CDR3 is 13 amino acids long. CDR3 in DNA: TGTGCCAGTCGGAGGGACAGTAGTCAGCCCCAGCATTTT. Translating it yields CASRRDSSQPQHF.

The chain employs TRBV28 and TRBJ1-1; TRBD1 matches at 11 bases. This CDR3 region has 13 residues. Germline lookup yields CDR1 MDHEN and CDR2 SYDVKM. After removal of 6 bases from V and 8 bases from J, the junction contained 5 bases not matched to a gene. In DNA form, the CDR3 reads TGTGCCAGCAGACGGGACAGGGGGTTGGAAGCTTTCTTT. This gives the protein CASRRDRGLEAFF. Combining the CDR3 with reference TRBV28 and TRBJ1-1 gives the whole variable domain DVKVTQSSRYLVKRTGEKVFLECVQDMDHENMFWYRQDPGLGLRLIYFSYDVKMKEKGDIPEGYSVSREKKERFSLILESASTNQTSMYLCASRRDRGLEAFFGQGTRLTVV.

Details on this clone: Additional DNA sequences in this sample encode the identical CDR3. CDR3 nucleotides: TGTGCCTGGAGTGTACAATTGAGGAACTATGGCTACACCTTC. This codes for CAWSVQLRNYGYTF. The chain links TRBV30 to TRBJ1-2; D is unclear. Trimming removed 0 bases at V and 2 bases at J, with 10 bases between. The CDR3 is 14 amino acids. Germline CDR1 and CDR2: GTSNPN and SVGIG (reference sequence).

This clone was seen only a few times. CDR3 DNA: TGTGCCAGCAGCTTGGAAGGGGGACAGCGGAACTATGGCTACACCTTC. As protein: CASSLEGGQRNYGYTF. This chain connects TRBV5-4 to TRBJ1-2; TRBD1 matches 7 bases. The germline V gene has CDR1 SGHNT and CDR2 YYREEE (reference sequence). The CDR3 consists of 16 residues. V gave up 0 bases and J gave up 2 bases; unmatched junction bases: 7.

The rearrangement links TRBV2 to TRBJ1-1; 7 nucleotides match TRBD1. The CDR3 has 14 amino acids. Trimming at V came to 6 bases and at J to 0 bases, leaving 4 bases not matched to a gene. The germline V gene encodes CDR1 SNHLY and CDR2 FYNNEI. CDR3 nucleotides: TGTGCCAGCAGCCGACAGGGAATGAACACTGAAGCTTTCTTT. Translation gives CASSRQGMNTEAFF.